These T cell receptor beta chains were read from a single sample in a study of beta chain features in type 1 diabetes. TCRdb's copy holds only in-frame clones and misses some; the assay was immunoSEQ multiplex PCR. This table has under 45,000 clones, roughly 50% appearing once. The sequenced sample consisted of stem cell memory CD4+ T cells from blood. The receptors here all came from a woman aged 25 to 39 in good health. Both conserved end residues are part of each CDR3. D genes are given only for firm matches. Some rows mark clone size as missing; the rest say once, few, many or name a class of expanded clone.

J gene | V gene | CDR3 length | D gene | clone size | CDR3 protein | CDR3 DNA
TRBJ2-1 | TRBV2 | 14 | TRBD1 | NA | CASRGDSSLNEQFF | TGTGCCAGCAGAGGGGACAGCTCTTTGAATGAGCAGTTCTTC
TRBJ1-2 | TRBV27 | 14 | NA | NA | CASSPQGRNYGYTF | TGTGCCAGCAGTCCCCAGGGGCGCAACTATGGCTACACCTTC
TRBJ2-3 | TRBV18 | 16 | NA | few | CASSPALLASTDTQYF | TGTGCCAGCTCACCGGCTCTGCTGGCTAGCACAGATACGCAGTATTTT
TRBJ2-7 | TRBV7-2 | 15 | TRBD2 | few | CASSWSPSGSYEQYF | TGTGCCAGCAGCTGGTCCCCTAGCGGGAGTTACGAGCAGTACTTC
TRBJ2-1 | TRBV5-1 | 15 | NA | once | CASSPGGSSYNEQFF | TGCGCCAGCAGCCCAGGGGGGAGCTCCTACAATGAGCAGTTCTTC
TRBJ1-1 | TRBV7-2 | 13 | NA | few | CASSPSQNTEAFF | TGTGCCAGCAGCCCAAGCCAGAACACTGAAGCTTTCTTT
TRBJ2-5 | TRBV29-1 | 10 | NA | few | CSVRQETQYF | TGCAGCGTGAGACAAGAGACCCAGTACTTC
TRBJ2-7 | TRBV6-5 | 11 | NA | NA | CASSLAFEQYF | TGTGCCAGCAGTCTAGCGTTCGAGCAGTACTTC
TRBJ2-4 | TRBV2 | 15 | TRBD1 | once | CASRDRVPQSSVQYF | TGTGCCAGCAGGGACAGGGTCCCACAAAGTTCTGTTCAGTACTTC
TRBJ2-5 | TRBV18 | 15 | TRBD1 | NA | CASSPRQGPGETQYF | TGTGCCAGCTCACCACGACAGGGCCCGGGAGAGACCCAGTACTTC
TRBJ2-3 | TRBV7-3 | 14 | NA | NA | CARRGAKRIDTQYF | TGTGCCCGCAGGGGAGCGAAGAGGATAGATACGCAGTATTTT
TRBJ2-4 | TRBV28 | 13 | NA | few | CASSVSTPNIQYF | TGTGCCAGCAGCGTCTCCACACCAAACATTCAGTACTTC
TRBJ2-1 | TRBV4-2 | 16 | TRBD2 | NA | CASSQETSGNYNEQFF | TGTGCCAGCAGCCAGGAGACTAGCGGGAACTACAATGAGCAGTTCTTC
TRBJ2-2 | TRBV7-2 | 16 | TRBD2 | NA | CASSLRRGRNTGELFF | TGTGCCAGCAGCTTAAGGCGGGGGAGAAACACCGGGGAGCTGTTTTTT
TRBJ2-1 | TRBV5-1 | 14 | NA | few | CASSFERLYNEQFF | TGCGCCAGCAGCTTCGAGCGACTTTACAATGAGCAGTTCTTC
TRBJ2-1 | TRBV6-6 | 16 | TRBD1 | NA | CASSYAGQGARNEQFF | TGTGCCAGCAGTTACGCCGGACAGGGGGCAAGAAATGAGCAGTTCTTC
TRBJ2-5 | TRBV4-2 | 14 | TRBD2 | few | CASSQGLAPETQYF | TGTGCCAGCAGCCAAGGACTAGCTCCAGAGACCCAGTACTTC
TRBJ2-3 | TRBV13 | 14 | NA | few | CASSLERHTDTQYF | TGTGCCAGCAGCTTAGAGCGGCACACAGATACGCAGTATTTT
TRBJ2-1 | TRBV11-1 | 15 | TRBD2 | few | CASSETSGRANEQFF | TGTGCCAGCAGCGAGACTAGCGGGAGGGCCAATGAGCAGTTCTTC
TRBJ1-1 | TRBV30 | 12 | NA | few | CAWTARSAEAFF | TGTGCCTGGACCGCACGTTCGGCTGAAGCTTTCTTT
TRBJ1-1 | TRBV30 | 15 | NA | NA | CAWRMPGVRNTEAFF | TGTGCCTGGAGGATGCCAGGGGTAAGGAACACTGAAGCTTTCTTT
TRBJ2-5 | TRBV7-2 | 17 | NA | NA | CASSGGILRGRGETQYF | TGTGCCAGCAGCGGGGGAATTTTAAGGGGGAGGGGAGAGACCCAGTACTTC
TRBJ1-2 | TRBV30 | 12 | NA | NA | CAWSVLDYGYTF | TGTGCCTGGAGTGTACTCGACTATGGCTACACCTTC
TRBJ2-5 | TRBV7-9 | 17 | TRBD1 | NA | CASSLAFRDRGAETQYF | TGTGCCAGCAGCCTTGCTTTTCGGGACAGGGGGGCAGAGACCCAGTACTTC
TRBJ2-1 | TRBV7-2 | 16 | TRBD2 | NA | CASSLAAGGAYNEQFF | TGTGCCAGCAGCTTAGCGGCGGGAGGGGCCTACAATGAGCAGTTCTTC
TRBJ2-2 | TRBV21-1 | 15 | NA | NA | CASSKGRPMAGELFF | TGTGCCAGCAGCAAGGGGAGACCTATGGCCGGGGAGCTGTTTTTT
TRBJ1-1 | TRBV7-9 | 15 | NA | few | CASSPRTFMNTEAFF | TGTGCCAGCAGCCCCAGGACATTCATGAACACTGAAGCTTTCTTT
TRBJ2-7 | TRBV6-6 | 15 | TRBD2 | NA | CASRTGTSDPYEQYF | TGTGCCAGCAGGACCGGGACTAGCGACCCCTACGAGCAGTACTTC
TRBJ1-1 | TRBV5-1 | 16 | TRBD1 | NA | CASSFLTTGAGTEAFF | TGCGCCAGCAGCTTTTTAACGACAGGGGCAGGGACTGAAGCTTTCTTT
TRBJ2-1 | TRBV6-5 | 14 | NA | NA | CASSPRDTDGEQFF | TGTGCCAGCAGTCCGAGGGACACGGATGGTGAGCAGTTCTTC
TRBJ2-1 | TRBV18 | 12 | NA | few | CASGQTDNEQFF | TGTGCCAGCGGACAGACAGACAATGAGCAGTTCTTC
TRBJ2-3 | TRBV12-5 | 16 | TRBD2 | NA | CASGLVIAGAADTQYF | TGTGCTAGTGGTTTGGTTATAGCGGGAGCGGCAGATACGCAGTATTTT
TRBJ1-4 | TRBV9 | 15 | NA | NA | CASSPRTATNEKLFF | TGTGCCAGCAGCCCAAGGACAGCAACTAATGAAAAACTGTTTTTT
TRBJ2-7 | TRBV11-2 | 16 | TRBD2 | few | CASSGTRGGQGYEQYF | TGTGCCAGCAGCGGGACTAGGGGGGGCCAGGGGTACGAGCAGTACTTC
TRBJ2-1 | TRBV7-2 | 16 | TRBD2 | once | CASSLRPSGSGDEQFF | TGTGCCAGCAGCTTACGGCCTAGCGGGAGTGGCGATGAGCAGTTCTTC
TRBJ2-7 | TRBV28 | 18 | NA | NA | CASSFWRTAGTPAYEQYF | TGTGCCAGCAGTTTTTGGCGAACCGCCGGGACACCAGCCTACGAGCAGTACTTC
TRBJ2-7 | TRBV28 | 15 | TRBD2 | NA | CASSFVAGGTYEQYF | TGTGCCAGCAGTTTCGTAGCGGGGGGGACCTACGAGCAGTACTTC
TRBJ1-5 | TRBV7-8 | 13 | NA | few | CASSRDGNQPQHF | TGTGCCAGCAGCCGAGATGGCAATCAGCCCCAGCATTTT
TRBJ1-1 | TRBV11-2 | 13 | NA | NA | CASTRGTVAEAFF | TGTGCCAGCACTAGGGGTACGGTGGCTGAAGCTTTCTTT
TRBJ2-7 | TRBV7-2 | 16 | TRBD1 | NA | CASSLGGGQGAYEQYF | TGTGCCAGCAGCTTAGGCGGGGGACAGGGAGCCTACGAGCAGTACTTC
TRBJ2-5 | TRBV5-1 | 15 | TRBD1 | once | CASSLSPGGSETQYF | TGCGCCAGCAGCTTGTCGCCAGGGGGTTCGGAGACCCAGTACTTC
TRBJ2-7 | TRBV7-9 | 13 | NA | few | CASSPSESGGQYF | TGTGCCAGCAGCCCTAGTGAATCCGGGGGGCAGTACTTC
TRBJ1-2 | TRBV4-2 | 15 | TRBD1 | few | CASSQEIRQGARYTF | TGTGCCAGCAGCCAAGAGATACGGCAGGGGGCCCGCTACACCTTC
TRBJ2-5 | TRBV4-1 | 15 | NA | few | CASSRGDFTKETQYF | TGCGCCAGCAGCCGCGGGGACTTTACCAAAGAGACCCAGTACTTC
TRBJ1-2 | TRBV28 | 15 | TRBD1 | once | CASSLSQQGARGYTF | TGTGCCAGCAGTTTATCCCAACAGGGGGCGCGAGGTTACACCTTC
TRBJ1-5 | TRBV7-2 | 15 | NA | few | CASSLVSESNQPQHF | TGTGCCAGCAGCTTAGTCTCTGAGAGCAATCAGCCCCAGCATTTT
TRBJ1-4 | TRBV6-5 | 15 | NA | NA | CASRSRGGANEKLFF | TGTGCCAGCAGATCCCGTGGGGGCGCTAATGAAAAACTGTTTTTT
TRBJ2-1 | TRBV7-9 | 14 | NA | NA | CASSLLGDYNEQFF | TGTGCCAGCAGCTTACTGGGCGACTACAATGAGCAGTTCTTC
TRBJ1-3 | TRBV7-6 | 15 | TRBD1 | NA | CASSFGTGSGNTIYF | TGTGCCAGCAGCTTTGGGACAGGGTCTGGAAACACCATATATTTT
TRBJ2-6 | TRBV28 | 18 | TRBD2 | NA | CASNQLAGPPSGANVLTF | TGTGCCAGCAATCAACTAGCGGGCCCTCCCTCTGGGGCCAACGTCCTGACTTTC
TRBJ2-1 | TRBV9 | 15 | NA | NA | CASSTRLGSYNEQFF | TGTGCCAGCAGCACGAGGCTAGGCTCCTACAATGAGCAGTTCTTC
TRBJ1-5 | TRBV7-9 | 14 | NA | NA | CASSLETADQPQHF | TGTGCCAGCAGCTTAGAGACGGCGGATCAGCCCCAGCATTTT